The 31 T cell receptor beta chains below come from one sample, sequenced in a study of regulatory T cells in long-lasting Graves disease. Researchers made TCR beta libraries by using iRepertoire HTBI primers and running Arm-PCR on CDR3 regions. TCRdb reanalysed the multiplex PCR reads using MiXCR and keeps one entry per CDR3 protein. There are fewer than 450,000 distinct CDR3 sequences in the sample; around a quarter occur only once, and about 27% lies in the top ten. Indicated time point: persistent/refractory GD, antithyroid drugs over 5 years with positive TRAb. With RNA extracted from PBMCs as input, the TCR library was made. The sequences come from peripheral blood mononuclear cells (PBMCs), collected when the disease was refractory, from a patient treated with antithyroid drugs. Receptor source: a female donor with Graves disease.

At least ten counts were recorded for this clonotype. The V gene is TRBV9, the J gene TRBJ2-7; D is perhaps TRBD2 (6 bases). The V gene's germline CDR1 is SGDLS and CDR2 YYNGEE. The CDR3 loop spans 15 amino acids. V was cut by 4 bases and J by 7 bases, with 21 bases left in between. The CDR3 region is CASSPTPGGVEEQYF. The CDR3 bases are TGTGCCAGCAGCCCGACCCCTGGAGGGGTGGAAGAGCAGTACTTC.

This clonotype was found a few times. The CDR3 sequence: CASSVEPSFEQYF. The CDR3 DNA sequence: TGTGCCAGCAGCGTAGAGCCCTCATTCGAGCAGTACTTC. The chain uses TRBV9 and TRBJ2-7; D gene uncertain. The V end was cut by 0 bases, the J end by 6 bases, with 10 bases between. This CDR3 has 13 residues. Germline V CDR1 and CDR2: SGDLS, YYNGEE.

The gene calls are TRBV7-3 and TRBJ1-1; D is undetermined. The CDR3 loop spans 13 amino acids. Germline V gene data show CDR1 as SGHTA and CDR2 as FQGTGA. V was shortened by 8 bases and J by 8 bases, with 18 bases between the two germline ends. The CDR3 reads CASSVDAGGEAFF. As DNA, the CDR3 is TGTGCCAGCTCCGTGGATGCGGGAGGGGAAGCTTTCTTT.

This clonotype was counted between two and nine times. This rearrangement joins TRBV20-1 to TRBJ2-5; TRBD1 or TRBD2 may be the D gene (5 bases each). Between the trimmed V and J ends, which lost 3 bases and 13 bases, there was a span of 18 bases. From germline, CDR1 is DFQATT and CDR2 SNEGSKA (reference sequence). The length of the CDR3 is 12 residues. The DNA for the CDR3 is TGCAGTGCTAGGGAGGCAGGCAAAAGGGGGTACTTC. It codes for CSAREAGKRGYF.

The V call is TRBV2, the J call TRBJ2-3, with no clear D. V lost 4 bases and J 0 bases, leaving 8 bases between the germline ends. This CDR3 is 14 amino acids long. Germline V lookup: CDR1 SNHLY, CDR2 FYNNEI. The CDR3 DNA reads as TGTGCCAGCAGTGCCTCTCCTAGCACAGATACGCAGTATTTT. Encoded protein: CASSASPSTDTQYF.

V is TRBV7-9 and J is TRBJ2-7, with D possibly being TRBD1 or TRBD2 (5 bases each). From germline, CDR1 is SEHNR and CDR2 FQNEAQ (reference sequence). Trimming took 1 base from V and 2 from J, leaving 15 bases between them. The CDR3 totals 16 residues. The CDR3 nucleotides are TGTGCCAGCAGCTTAGGCCCAGGGTACGGGACCTACGAGCAGTACTTC. Translation: CASSLGPGYGTYEQYF. Using reference TRBV7-9 and TRBJ2-7 for the parts outside the CDR3, the full variable domain is DTGVSQNPRHKITKRGQNVTFRCDPISEHNRLYWYRQTLGQGPEFLTYFQNEAQLEKSRLLSDRFSAERPKGSFSTLEIQRTEQGDSAMYLCASSLGPGYGTYEQYFGPGTRLTVT.

This clonotype was seen many times. CDR3 region: CASKQGNYGYTF. The CDR3 nucleotides are TGTGCCAGCAAGCAGGGAAACTATGGCTACACCTTC. The chain joins TRBV27 to TRBJ1-2, with a tentative D call TRBD1 (5 bases). CDR1 and CDR2 (germline): MNHEY, SMNVEV (reference sequence). This CDR3 spans 12 amino acids. V was cut by 7 bases and J by 2 bases, with 8 bases left in between.

Concerning this clonotype itself: This may be a read error: a much more frequent sequence differs by one nucleotide. The conserved closing phenylalanine or tryptophan is absent in this CDR3, likely reflecting a read error. The CDR3 DNA is TGTGCCAGCAGTTTGGGGACGGTACCTATTGTGGTCCAGTACCTC. It codes for CASSLGTVPIVVQYL. The chain employs TRBV6-9 and TRBJ2-5, with D possibly being TRBD1 or TRBD2 (5 bases each). The germline V and J ends were trimmed by 4 bases and 10 bases, with 22 bases remaining between them. CDR3 length equals 15 residues. Per the germline V gene, CDR1 is MNHGY and CDR2 is SVAAGI.

The chain combines TRBV6-5 with TRBJ1-6; D gene ambiguous. Germline CDR1 is MNHEY and CDR2 is SVGAGI. CDR3 size: 14 residues. The CDR3 is CVSSYLQINSPLHF. CDR3 DNA: TGTGTTAGCAGTTACTTGCAGATTAATTCACCCCTCCACTTT.

The chain carries TRBV19 and TRBJ1-3; possible D gene TRBD1, 5 bases. Trimming shortened V by 4 bases and J by 1 base, and 17 bases separated the two germline ends. The germline V gene encodes CDR1 LNHDA and CDR2 SQIVND (reference sequence). The CDR3 has 17 residues. Here the CDR3 reads CASSTKSTVNSGNTIYF. The CDR3 DNA reads TGTGCCAGTAGTACGAAATCGACAGTGAATTCTGGAAACACCATATATTTT.

The chain carries TRBV6-1 and TRBJ2-7; D could derive from TRBD1 or TRBD2 (5 bases each). This CDR3 has 15 amino acids. Looked up from germline, CDR1 is MNHNS and CDR2 is SASEGT. Trimming removed 6 bases from V and 3 bases from J, with 18 bases in between. This CDR3 reads CASSGPGKGDYEQYF. In DNA, the CDR3 is TGTGCCAGCAGCGGCCCAGGGAAGGGAGACTACGAGCAGTACTTC.

This clonotype occurred many times. This sequence joins TRBV20-1 and TRBJ2-7; 7 nucleotides match TRBD1. Per germline, CDR1 DFQATT and CDR2 SNEGSKA (reference sequence). Trimming took 6 bases from V and 4 from J; bases not matched to a gene: 9. The CDR3 runs to 13 residues. In DNA, the CDR3 is TGCAGTGCCCCCGGGACAGCAGGTTACGAGCAGTACTTC. As protein: CSAPGTAGYEQYF.

This chain joins TRBV18 and TRBJ1-1, with a tentative D call TRBD1 (5 bases). This CDR3 is 12 amino acids long. Trimming took off 3 bases at V and 7 bases at J, with 9 bases between the two ends. Looked up from germline, CDR1 is KGHSH and CDR2 is LQKENI. This CDR3 reads CASSPRQIEAFF. DNA for the CDR3: TGTGCCAGCTCACCCCGACAGATTGAAGCTTTCTTT.

This clonotype occurred many times. This sequence joins TRBV6-5 and TRBJ1-5; no reliable D call. V was clipped by 2 bases and J by 1 base, with 3 bases between them. The CDR3 is 13 amino acids. CDR1 and CDR2 (germline): MNHEY, SVGAGI. The CDR3 region is CASSYDSNQPQHF. The DNA of the CDR3 is TGTGCCAGCAGTTACGACAGCAATCAGCCCCAGCATTTT.

The chain employs TRBV3-2 and TRBJ2-2; no DNA check was done on the table's D call, TRBD2. TRBV3-2 is flagged as a pseudogene. The CDR3 extends over 16 amino acids. CDR3 sequence: CASSSVAGNQTGELFF. CDR3 coding DNA: TGTGCCAGCAGCTCCGTAGCGGGAAACCAAACCGGGGAGCTGTTTTTT.

This clonotype was counted many times. V is TRBV2 and J is TRBJ2-5; 11 nucleotides line up with TRBD2. CDR1 SNHLY and CDR2 FYNNEI come from the germline V gene. Germline trimming cut 4 bases from V and 1 base from J; bases unmatched to any gene: 2. This CDR3 contains 15 residues. The CDR3 loop is CASSAGLAAQETQYF. Written as DNA, the CDR3 is TGTGCCAGCAGTGCGGGACTAGCGGCCCAAGAGACCCAGTACTTC.

V and J are TRBV7-8 and TRBJ1-4; 7 bases align to TRBD1. With 5 bases clipped from V and 6 bases from J, the junction kept 6 bases outside the gene matches. Per germline, CDR1 SGHVS and CDR2 FQNEAQ. The CDR3 length is 14 residues. CDR3 loop: CASSTGVRDEKLFF. Written as DNA, the CDR3 is TGTGCCAGCAGCACAGGGGTAAGGGATGAAAAACTGTTTTTT.

For this clonotype: Its ends do not fully match the called genes, so a read error is possible. The chain couples TRBV12-3 or TRBV12-4 to TRBJ2-1; 8 nucleotides align to TRBD2. CDR3 length equals 15 residues. The CDR3 region is CASSLRSGTYNEQFF. In nucleotides, the CDR3 is TGTGCCAGTAGTTTACGTAGCGGGACCTACAATGAGCAGTTCTTC.

This clonotype showed up many times. The rearrangement links TRBV5-1 to TRBJ1-4; D uncertain. V lost 5 bases to trimming and J lost 4 bases, with 12 bases between them. Germline V gene lookup returns CDR1 SGHRS and CDR2 YFSETQ. CDR3 length equals 14 residues. For the CDR3, the DNA is TGCGCCAGCAGTCGGGAGACGGGTAATGAAAAACTGTTTTTT. This encodes CASSRETGNEKLFF.

The sample holds a few counts of this clonotype. The rearrangement joins TRBV7-9 to TRBJ2-7, with 8 bases aligning to TRBD1. Germline V gene data show CDR1 as SEHNR and CDR2 as FQNEAQ (reference sequence). The CDR3 consists of 15 residues. The trim removed 5 bases at V and 5 bases at J, leaving 11 bases unmatched. The CDR3, as DNA: TGTGCCAGCAGCGGGTCCCGGGACAGGCCCCACGAGCAGTACTTC. This gives the protein CASSGSRDRPHEQYF.

This clonotype has ten or more counts. The gene calls are TRBV6-1 and TRBJ1-1, with D tentatively TRBD1 (6 bases). The germline CDR1 and CDR2 sequences are MNHNS and SASEGT. The V end lost 8 bases, the J end lost 2 bases, and 18 bases lay between the germline ends. CDR3 size: 15 residues. CDR3 in amino acids: CASGSGVGPNTEAFF. The CDR3 nucleotides are TGTGCCAGCGGATCAGGGGTAGGACCCAACACTGAAGCTTTCTTT.

This chain links TRBV2 with TRBJ1-3, with 7 bases aligning to TRBD1. Trimming cost V 1 base and J 0 bases; bases outside gene matches: 3. This CDR3 comprises 16 residues. Germline V CDR1 and CDR2: SNHLY, FYNNEI. This CDR3 reads CASSEEGQISGNTIYF. The CDR3 DNA reads TGTGCCAGCAGTGAAGAGGGACAGATCTCTGGAAACACCATATATTTT.

This clonotype was counted only a few times. This chain links TRBV3-1 with TRBJ2-7; TRBD2 matches at 8 bases. J gave up 10 bases and V 0 bases, and 11 bases lay outside the gene matches. Germline V CDR1 and CDR2: LGHDT, YNNKEL (reference sequence). CDR3 size: 15 residues. The CDR3 DNA reads TGTGCCAGCAGCCAAGAATTCACTAGCGGACCGTCACAGTACTTC. Translated: CASSQEFTSGPSQYF.

This clonotype has just a few counts. This chain connects TRBV5-1 to TRBJ2-7; 9 bases match TRBD2. Unmatched junction bases numbered 4, after V lost 0 bases and J lost 6 bases. The CDR3 is 14 amino acids. Germline CDR1 SGHRS, CDR2 YFSETQ. As DNA, the CDR3 is TGCGCCAGCAGCTTGGTAGCGGGAGATTTCGAGCAGTACTTC. It translates to CASSLVAGDFEQYF. Looking up the rest from reference TRBV5-1 and TRBJ2-7 gives the full variable domain: KAGVTQTPRYLIKTRGQQVTLSCSPISGHRSVSWYQQTPGQGLQFLFEYFSETQRNKGNFPGRFSGRQFSNSRSEMNVSTLELGDSALYLCASSLVAGDFEQYFGPGTRLTVT.

Ten or more counts support this clonotype. The rearrangement joins TRBV6-1 to TRBJ1-4; D might be TRBD1 (5 bases). The CDR3 runs 15 residues. The germline CDR1 and CDR2 sequences are MNHNS and SASEGT. V was pared by 6 bases and J by 10 bases, with 21 bases between. Here the CDR3 reads CASSEKGLRGGKLFF. The CDR3 DNA follows: TGTGCCAGCAGCGAAAAGGGACTACGCGGAGGAAAACTGTTTTTT.

The table lists this clonotype with a few counts. A read error may explain this, as a much larger clone is one base away. V and J are TRBV28 and TRBJ1-5; 7 nucleotides match TRBD1. The junction had 9 bases not matched to a gene; V was cut back by 7 bases and J by 6 bases. CDR1 is MDHEN, CDR2 SYDVKM, per germline. The length of the CDR3 is 14 residues. CDR3 in amino acids: CASNEGTVSQPQHF. The CDR3 DNA reads as TGTGCCAGCAACGAAGGGACAGTCAGTCAGCCCCAGCATTTT.

The chain has TRBV6-2 or TRBV6-3 and TRBJ1-5, with TRBD1 as a possible D gene (5 bases). The length of the CDR3 is 16 residues. Trimming left V 0 bases short and J 5 bases short, with 14 bases between. Germline CDR1 is MNHEY and CDR2 is SVGEGT. CDR3 in amino acids: CASSYSKGQGYQPQHF. The DNA for the CDR3 is TGTGCCAGCAGTTACTCGAAGGGGCAGGGATATCAGCCCCAGCATTTT.

V is TRBV6-2 or TRBV6-3 and J is TRBJ1-6, with D perhaps matching TRBD1 (6 bases). Germline V lookup: CDR1 MNHEY, CDR2 SVGEGT. The CDR3 length is 14 residues. Deletions cut 2 bases from V and 10 bases from J, with 12 bases between. Here the CDR3 reads CASSYHGGGSPLHF. CDR3 DNA: TGTGCCAGCAGTTACCACGGGGGCGGGTCACCCCTCCACTTT.

This clonotype was counted a few times. The CDR3 protein is CASSSPQGTYEQYF. Here the CDR3 DNA reads TGTGCCAGCAGTTCCCCACAGGGTACCTACGAGCAGTACTTC. The V gene is TRBV6-5, the J gene TRBJ2-7; TRBD1 is a possible D gene (6 bases). The V end lost 4 bases, the J end lost 2 bases, and 12 bases lay between the germline ends. The germline V gene has CDR1 MNHEY and CDR2 SVGAGI. This CDR3 region has 14 residues.

Notes on this clonotype: Here the CDR3 omits its conserved ending phenylalanine or tryptophan, so a read error is the likely source. The chain has TRBV6-2 or TRBV6-3 and TRBJ2-2, with D tentatively TRBD2 (5 bases). V lost 7 bases, J lost 4 bases, and 16 bases lay in between. Per the germline V gene, CDR1 is MNHEY and CDR2 is SVGEGT. CDR3 length: 15 amino acids. The CDR3 DNA reads TGTGCCAGCACCTTTCTCATGGAGGCCACCGGGGAGCTGTTTCTT. It codes for CASTFLMEATGELFL.

This clonotype was picked up many times. This chain uses TRBV20-1 with TRBJ1-5, with a tentative D call TRBD1 (5 bases). Trimming cost V 3 bases and J 0 bases, with 6 bases left between them. CDR1 and CDR2 (germline): DFQATT, SNEGSKA (reference sequence). CDR3 length equals 13 residues. The CDR3 DNA reads TGCAGTGCTAGCAGGGATAGCAATCAGCCCCAGCATTTT. Protein product: CSASRDSNQPQHF.